This T cell receptor beta chain emerged from a study of T cells in Graves' hyperthyroidism and ophthalmopathy (dated by TCRdb to the late 2010s). For the study in its entirety: Peripheral blood samples were taken at initial diagnosis, before any treatment was given. To identify TCR V-J signatures that set the groups apart, the researchers used a discovery cohort of about a hundred patients, made up of around 42 with Graves' ophthalmopathy and about 60 with stable Graves' hyperthyroidism. An independent validation cohort of around 20 hyperthyroidism patients and some 15 patients who later progressed to ophthalmopathy tested prospective prediction of ophthalmopathy. The roughly 91 discovery patients were randomly divided into training and test sets at a 7:3 ratio. The study also compared thyroid tissue and blood T-cell repertoires from a handful of Graves' hyperthyroidism patients. Following sampling, methimazole starting at 30 mg daily was given to hyperthyroidism patients, and high-dose intravenous methylprednisolone was given to ophthalmopathy patients. According to the paper, TCR Vbeta CDR3 sequencing was carried out on some 130 peripheral blood samples, which came from 40 to 45 ophthalmopathy, 80 or so hyperthyroidism and about 17 progressor patients.

Broader findings and caveats from the paper: In validation, the model predicted progression to ophthalmopathy a median of about 6.5 months before onset, with approximately 71% sensitivity and almost 75% specificity. Sample size was not statistically predetermined, and blinding of investigators to group allocation was not performed. Blood samples also contained most of the expanded thyroid clonotypes (frequency above 0.001), which suggests that blood repertoires may reflect thyroid immune responses. A model built on a 13 V-J signature distinguished ophthalmopathy from stable hyperthyroidism, reaching 85% to 90% sensitivity and about 81% specificity in cross-validation and 80%/75% in testing.

The CDR1 and CDR2 encoded by the germline V gene are MNHEY and SVGAGI. The CDR3 contains 15 residues, cysteine and phenylalanine counted. Just the 45-base CDR3 DNA is kept, in frame starting at base 1. Deletion took 0 bases off V and 5 bases off J, with a span of 13 bases between the germline ends. The TCR beta CDR3 regions were amplified from the RNA transcripts. For the first round of RT-PCR on the TCR CDR3, the HTBI primer set was used together with the Qiagen OneStep RT-PCR kit. The libraries were constructed in a second round of multiplex PCR and then size-selected and purified. Libraries were sequenced paired-end with 100 bp reads on an Illumina HiSeq2000. In the original analysis: Raw data were processed with SOAPnuke, discarding reads with adapters, uncalled bases, mean Phred below 15, or no exact constant-primer or identifier match. High-quality paired reads were merged with COPE v1.2.5, and unique nucleotide sequences were defined as clonotypes. Clonotypes were aligned to IMGT TRBV, TRBD and TRBJ reference segments using MiTCR v1.1. The analysis included only V-J combinations with a frequency above 0.0001, which together covered more than 99% of the repertoires. A TCS score was defined as the ratio of F50 (clonal expansion) to E x V (chaos), with BLOSUM62-based TCRdist applied between CDR3 peptides within each V-J. Welch's t-statistics and random forest reduced 450 to 600 V-J features to about 13, which were used in a naive Bayes classifier (R e1071). TCRdb took the public reads, trimmed them with fastp at Q25, ran MiXCR for clone calling and kept in-frame beta chains. One record per CDR3 amino acid sequence lists the most common genes and DNA. TCRdb's processing, not the authors' own work, is the source of the V and J calls. The sample data list about 300,000 distinct CDR3 sequences, and around a fifth of these were observed just once. 35% to 40% of the sample goes to the ten largest clones.

As concerns this clonotype: Its antigen remains unidentified. Base qualities are not provided; no much larger clone lies one nucleotide away.

Moderately to severely active disease, a Clinical Activity Score of at least 3, a NOSPECS grade of at least 4, and a duration under 3 months were present in ophthalmopathy patients. The study excluded patients with uncontrolled infections, other autoimmune diseases, pregnancy or lactation. Diagnoses relied on clinical symptoms, serum thyroxine and TRAb, thyroid ultrasound and orbital computed tomography. PBMCs were separated from roughly 10 ml of fresh peripheral blood using Ficoll-Paque density gradient centrifugation. Total RNA was extracted with Trizol reagent, and quality was checked on an Agilent 2100 Bioanalyzer.

This clonotype was sampled from a man aged 50 to 59 with Graves' ophthalmopathy. The sequenced material came from blood. This sequence uses TRBV6-5 and TRBJ2-5, with TRBD1 as a weak D call on 7 bases. The CDR3 sequence is CASSYSPGGGETQYF. The sequenced DNA: TGTGCCAGCAGTTACTCCCCAGGGGGAGGTGAGACCCAGTACTTC.